The entry below gives a single T cell receptor (beta chain) sequence along with its context. The antigen is undetermined. The CDR3 runs 16 residues. V lost 3 bases to trimming and J lost 0 bases; unmatched junction nucleotides: 5. Germline-derived CDR1 and CDR2 are SGHTA and FQGNSA. Researchers amplified the TCR beta CDR3 regions from RNA transcripts. The study used the HTBI primer set for a first-round RT-PCR of the TCR CDR3. Using its own MiXCR run on the multiplex PCR reads, TCRdb lists one record per CDR3 protein. The sample carries 200,000 to 250,000 distinct CDR3 sequences, 17% recorded once. This record belongs to a study of T cells in Graves' hyperthyroidism and ophthalmopathy. Across the study: Before treatment of any kind, peripheral blood was taken at initial diagnosis. Study outcomes and limitations: Peripheral blood also featured most of the thyroid clonotypes expanded above 0.001.

Newly diagnosed hyperthyroidism, duration under 2 months, in patients aged 18 to 65. Used for diagnoses were clinical symptoms, serum thyroxine and TRAb, thyroid ultrasound and orbital computed tomography. This clonotype was sampled from a man aged 50 or older with Graves' hyperthyroidism. V and J are TRBV7-2 and TRBJ2-7; 10 bases align to TRBD2. The specimen sequenced was blood. CDR3 amino acids: CASSFGLAESSYEQYF. CDR3 coding DNA: TGTGCCAGCAGCTTTGGACTAGCGGAGAGCTCCTACGAGCAGTACTTC.